These T cell receptor beta chains were read from a single sample in a study of cytomegalovirus exposure and HLA in healthy donors. Sequencing used immunoSEQ multiplex PCR; TCRdb keeps in-frame clones, though not all of them. Found here are about 170,000 clones, 77% of them singletons; the top ten hold around 3.1%. Source material: PBMCs. The receptors originated from a female donor in good health and CMV-seronegative. Both conserved end residues are part of each CDR3. The D gene is left open where the match is weak. Clone size, where shown, is once, few, many, or a class for clones that have expanded.

TGTGCCAGCAGTTACGGGACAGGGAACTACGAGCAGTACTTC	CASSYGTGNYEQYF	-	TRBD1	TRBV6-5	TRBJ2-7
TGTTCCAGCACCACGACAGTAATCTCCTACGAGCAGTACTTC	CSSTTTVISYEQYF	once	-	TRBV7-9	TRBJ2-7
TGTGCCAGCAGCCCTTGGGAGTGGTTTGATGAGCAGTTCTTC	CASSPWEWFDEQFF	-	-	TRBV6-1	TRBJ2-1
TGTGCCAGCAGCCCGGGGGTTACGCCCGTTGGCTACACCTTC	CASSPGVTPVGYTF	-	-	TRBV7-3	TRBJ1-2
TGTGCCAGCAGCCAATTTACAGGGGTCCCCTACGAGCAGTACTTC	CASSQFTGVPYEQYF	-	TRBD1	TRBV14	TRBJ2-7
TGTGCCAGTAGTATGGCAGGGGGCCAAGAGACCCAGTACTTC	CASSMAGGQETQYF	-	TRBD1	TRBV19	TRBJ2-5
TGTGCCACCAGCAGAGCCGGGACAGGGTCCCTCGGAAACACCATATATTTT	CATSRAGTGSLGNTIYF	-	TRBD1	TRBV15	TRBJ1-3
TGCGCCAGCAGCCGCGCACCCGGGACTAGCGGGGGGGCAGATACGCAGTATTTT	CASSRAPGTSGGADTQYF	-	TRBD2	TRBV4-1	TRBJ2-3
TGTGCCAGCAGCCGGGACACCAACACTGAAGCTTTCTTT	CASSRDTNTEAFF	-	-	TRBV2	TRBJ1-1
TGTGCCAGCAGCTTATCAGGGGGCAGGGAAAAACTGTTTTTT	CASSLSGGREKLFF	few	TRBD1	TRBV7-6	TRBJ1-4
TGTGCCAGCAGTGGTGACAGCTACGAGCAGTACTTC	CASSGDSYEQYF	-	-	TRBV2	TRBJ2-7
TGCGCCAGCAGCTTGGACAGCGGGGGGGCAGCAGATACGCAGTATTTT	CASSLDSGGAADTQYF	-	TRBD2	TRBV5-1	TRBJ2-3
TGTGCCAGCAGCTTAATCGCCGGGGAGCTGTTTTTT	CASSLIAGELFF	-	-	TRBV11-2	TRBJ2-2
TGTGCCAGCAGCGCCCCATTTTCCCCGGCAGGGGGAGACTCCTACGAGCAGTACTTC	CASSAPFSPAGGDSYEQYF	-	TRBD1	TRBV5-6	TRBJ2-7
TGTGCCAGTAACACAGGTTCCTATGGCTACACCTTC	CASNTGSYGYTF	few	-	TRBV19	TRBJ1-2
TGTGCCAGCAGCTTAGAAGGGGGGGGATATAGAGGCTACACCTTC	CASSLEGGGYRGYTF	-	-	TRBV7-6	TRBJ1-2
TGTGCCAGCAGTTTATTGGGGGGGGCGACGAACACCGGGGAGCTGTTTTTT	CASSLLGGATNTGELFF	-	-	TRBV28	TRBJ2-2
TGTGCCAGCAGTTTCTCCGTCGGTAATAAGAACTATGGCTACACCTTC	CASSFSVGNKNYGYTF	-	-	TRBV28	TRBJ1-2
TGTGCCAGCAGCCTCGGACTAGCGGGAAGGGGGTCCTACAATGAGCAGTTCTTC	CASSLGLAGRGSYNEQFF	few	TRBD2	TRBV7-9	TRBJ2-1
TGTGCCAGCAGTCCAAGGCTTTGGGCCGCAAGCTCCTACGAGCAGTACTTC	CASSPRLWAASSYEQYF	-	-	TRBV27	TRBJ2-7
TGTGCCAGCAGCACCCAGATTCGCAATCAGCCCCAGCATTTT	CASSTQIRNQPQHF	-	-	TRBV21-1	TRBJ1-5
TGTGCCAGCAGCTTCGAGGCCTCACTGAACACTGAAGCTTTCTTT	CASSFEASLNTEAFF	once	-	TRBV28	TRBJ1-1
TGTGCCAGCAGCTTTATGGGGGGGGCTTTGGGAAATGAGCAGTTCTTC	CASSFMGGALGNEQFF	-	-	TRBV7-2	TRBJ2-1
TGTGCCAGCTCACCACAGGGCAGGGGATCTGGAAACACCATATATTTT	CASSPQGRGSGNTIYF	once	-	TRBV18	TRBJ1-3
TGCGCCAGCAGCCAAGATTCGGCAGCGACGAATGAAAAACTGTTTTTT	CASSQDSAATNEKLFF	-	-	TRBV4-1	TRBJ1-4
TGTGCCAGCAGCGTAGGGCGGTTGCGGGAAGAGACCCAGTACTTC	CASSVGRLREETQYF	-	-	TRBV9	TRBJ2-5
TGTGCCAGCAGCCCGGGACAGGGGTACGAGCAGTACTTC	CASSPGQGYEQYF	-	TRBD1	TRBV9	TRBJ2-7
TGTGCCACCAGCGGTCTGGCTAGCGGCTCCTACAATGAGCAGTTCTTC	CATSGLASGSYNEQFF	-	TRBD2	TRBV15	TRBJ2-1
TGTGCCAGCAGCCCCGGGATGGGAGAGACCCAGTACTTC	CASSPGMGETQYF	once	-	TRBV7-6	TRBJ2-5
TGTGCCAGCAGCACAACTTGGGGACTAGCGGGGGTCTTCGGGGAGCTGTTTTTT	CASSTTWGLAGVFGELFF	once	-	TRBV21-1	TRBJ2-2
TGTGCCAGCAGTTATGGAACACGGACAAGGAGTACAGGCATGTTGTATAGCAATCAGCCCCAGCATTTT	CASSYGTRTRSTGMLYSNQPQHF	once	-	TRBV27	TRBJ1-5
TGTGCCTGGAGTCCTATGGACGGGAGCGGCTACACCTTC	CAWSPMDGSGYTF	-	-	TRBV30	TRBJ1-2
TGTGCCATTCTAGGCACAGATACGCAGTATTTT	CAILGTDTQYF	-	-	TRBV2	TRBJ2-3
TGTGCCAGCAGCGTAGTAGGGGGATTAACCTCCTACAATGAGCAGTTCTTC	CASSVVGGLTSYNEQFF	-	-	TRBV7-3	TRBJ2-1
TGTGCCAGCAGTTACTCAGGGGGAGTGGGCGAAAAACTGTTTTTT	CASSYSGGVGEKLFF	-	-	TRBV6-5	TRBJ1-4
TGTGCCAGTAGCAAGACAGGGCCCTTGCGCTACACCTTC	CASSKTGPLRYTF	-	TRBD1	TRBV19	TRBJ1-2
TGTGCCAGCAGCCGGCGGGGAGTGAACACTGAAGCTTTCTTT	CASSRRGVNTEAFF	-	-	TRBV13	TRBJ1-1
TGTGCCAGCAGCTTGGACAGGCCTTTTAACTATGGCTACACCTTC	CASSLDRPFNYGYTF	-	-	TRBV5-6	TRBJ1-2
TGTGCCAGCAGCCACCGACTAGCGGGGGCTGAAGATACGCAGTATTTT	CASSHRLAGAEDTQYF	-	TRBD2	TRBV4-2	TRBJ2-3
TGTGCCAGCAGCCCGGACAGGTGGTACGAGCAGTACTTC	CASSPDRWYEQYF	-	TRBD1	TRBV25-1	TRBJ2-7
TGTGCCAGCAGCTTAGGTACAGGGGATTTAAATCAGCCCCAGCATTTT	CASSLGTGDLNQPQHF	-	TRBD1	TRBV7-9	TRBJ1-5
TGTGCCAGCAGTGCGACGATTAGCGGCCGGGGGGAGCAGTTCTTC	CASSATISGRGEQFF	-	-	TRBV6-4	TRBJ2-1
TGTGCCAGTAGTAGGGGACAGGGGGCAAGGAGCAATCAGCCCCAGCATTTT	CASSRGQGARSNQPQHF	-	TRBD1	TRBV19	TRBJ1-5
TGTGCCATCAGTCTGGGGACAGGATTTTCCTACGAGCAGTACTTC	CAISLGTGFSYEQYF	once	TRBD1	TRBV10-3	TRBJ2-7
TGTGCCACCAGCACCCAGCAACCGGGACTAGGAAATGCAGATACGCAGTATTTT	CATSTQQPGLGNADTQYF	-	TRBD2	TRBV15	TRBJ2-3
TGTGCCAGCAGTGATCTCGGAGGCAGACAGTTCTTC	CASSDLGGRQFF	-	-	TRBV6-4	TRBJ2-1
TGTGCCAGCAGCTTGAGGACAGGGGAACATGGAAACACCATATATTTT	CASSLRTGEHGNTIYF	-	TRBD1	TRBV5-4	TRBJ1-3
TGTGCCAGCAGTTCATGGACAGTGCGCTCCTACAATGAGCAGTTCTTC	CASSSWTVRSYNEQFF	-	-	TRBV28	TRBJ2-1
TGTGCCAGCAGCTTCGGGACAGCTAACACTGAAGCTTTCTTT	CASSFGTANTEAFF	few	TRBD1	TRBV5-5	TRBJ1-1
TGTGCCAGCAGCTCGACTAGGGGGACCGGGGGGGTCTCCTACAATGAGCAGTTCTTC	CASSSTRGTGGVSYNEQFF	-	TRBD2	TRBV11-2	TRBJ2-1
TGTGCCAGCAGCCCCCGGGGTAGCGGGAACCAAGAGACCCAGTACTTC	CASSPRGSGNQETQYF	-	TRBD2	TRBV5-4	TRBJ2-5